Described below is a single T cell receptor (beta chain) sequence and its context. The data belong to a study of blood T cell repertoires in COVID-19. For the study at large: The samples span acute and convalescent COVID-19 from the United States, Italy and Spain. T cells, B-cell-depleted T cells, or PBMCs provided the cDNA or gDNA that served as material.

Authors' methods: Amplification from reference gene primers served as the basis for estimated nucleated cell counts. Sequencing was performed with immunoSEQ multiplex PCR; in TCRdb, only in-frame clones are kept and a portion is missing. The DNA gave D and trimming, while V, J and clone size come from that table. The sample holds 200,000 to 250,000 clones, around 80% seen once. The J segment lost 0 bases and the V segment lost 0 bases, leaving 4 bases of the junction unmatched. Germline loops: CDR1 KGHSH, CDR2 LQKENI. The CDR3 is 17 residues long. The source material was peripheral blood. This chain connects TRBV18 to TRBJ2-3; 9 bases align to TRBD2. This TCR was recovered from a woman in her 70s with acute or convalescent COVID-19. Here the CDR3 reads CASSPPRGGASTDTQYF. The DNA of the CDR3 is TGTGCCAGCTCACCACCCCGCGGGGGGGCTAGCACAGATACGCAGTATTTT.